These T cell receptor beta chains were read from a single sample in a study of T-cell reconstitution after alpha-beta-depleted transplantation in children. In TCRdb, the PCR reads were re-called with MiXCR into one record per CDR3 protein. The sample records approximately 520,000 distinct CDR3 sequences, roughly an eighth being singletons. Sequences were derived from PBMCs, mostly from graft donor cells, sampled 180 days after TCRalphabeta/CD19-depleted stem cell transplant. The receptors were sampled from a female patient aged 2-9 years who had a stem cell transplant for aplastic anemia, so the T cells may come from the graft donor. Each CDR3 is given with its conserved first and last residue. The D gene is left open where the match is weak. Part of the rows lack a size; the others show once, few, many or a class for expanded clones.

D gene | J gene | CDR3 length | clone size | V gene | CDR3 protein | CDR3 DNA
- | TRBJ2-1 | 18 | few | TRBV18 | CASSPPILARLFDNEQFF | TGTGCCAGCTCACCACCTATCCTCGCTAGACTCTTCGACAATGAGCAGTTCTTC
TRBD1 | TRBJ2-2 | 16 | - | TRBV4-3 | CASSQDRTGFSGELFF | TGCGCCAGCAGCCAAGATCGGACAGGGTTCAGCGGGGAGCTGTTTTTT
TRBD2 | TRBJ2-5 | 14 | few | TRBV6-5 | CASSYSREGETQYF | TGTGCCAGCAGTTACTCTAGGGAGGGGGAGACCCAGTACTTC
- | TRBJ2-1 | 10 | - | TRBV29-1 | CSVGDNEQFF | TGCAGCGTTGGTGACAATGAGCAGTTCTTC
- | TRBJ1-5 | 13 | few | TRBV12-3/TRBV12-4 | CASRTGRIQPQHF | TGTGCCAGCAGAACAGGGCGGATCCAGCCCCAGCATTTT
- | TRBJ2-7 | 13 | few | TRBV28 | CASGIGFVDEQYF | TGTGCCAGCGGAATAGGGTTCGTGGACGAGCAGTACTTC
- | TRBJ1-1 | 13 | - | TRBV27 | CASSGGLGTEAFF | TGTGCCTCTTCCGGGGGGCTGGGCACTGAAGCTTTCTTT
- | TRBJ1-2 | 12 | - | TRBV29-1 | CSGRSGAGGYTF | TGCAGCGGCCGTTCAGGGGCAGGGGGCTACACCTTC
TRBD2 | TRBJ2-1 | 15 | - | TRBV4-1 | CASSQVLTGGGEQFF | TGCGCCAGCAGCCAAGTTTTAACGGGAGGGGGTGAGCAGTTCTTC
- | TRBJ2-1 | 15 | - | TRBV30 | CAWSRGTQGTNEQFF | TGTGCCTGGAGTCGGGGGACCCAAGGAACCAATGAGCAGTTCTTC
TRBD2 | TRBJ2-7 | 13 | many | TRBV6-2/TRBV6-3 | CASGLADTLEQYF | TGTGCCAGCGGGCTAGCGGACACCTTGGAGCAGTACTTC
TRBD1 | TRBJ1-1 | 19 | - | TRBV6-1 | CASSAGPPGQKPLNTEAFF | TGTGCCAGCAGTGCCGGTCCGCCGGGACAGAAACCTTTGAACACTGAAGCTTTCTTT
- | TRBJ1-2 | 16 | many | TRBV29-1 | CSVELSGQRVAYGYTF | TGCAGCGTTGAACTCTCTGGACAGCGAGTTGCTTATGGCTACACCTTC
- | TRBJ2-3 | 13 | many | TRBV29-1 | CSVGGVLPGTQYF | TGCAGCGTGGGGGGCGTCCTCCCGGGCACGCAGTATTTT
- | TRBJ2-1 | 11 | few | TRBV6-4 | CASRQGSEQFF | TGTGCCAGCAGACAGGGCTCTGAGCAGTTCTTC
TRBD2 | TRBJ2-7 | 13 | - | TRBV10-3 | CAIRPGLAGEQYF | TGTGCCATCAGACCGGGACTAGCGGGCGAGCAGTACTTC
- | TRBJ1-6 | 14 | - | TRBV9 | CASSVPGLNSPLHF | TGTGCTAGCAGCGTGCCGGGCCTCAATTCACCCCTCCACTTT
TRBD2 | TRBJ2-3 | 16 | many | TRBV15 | CATSGPGTSGTDTQYF | TGTGCCACCAGCGGTCCCGGGACTAGCGGAACAGATACGCAGTATTTT
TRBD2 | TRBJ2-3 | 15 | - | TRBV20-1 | CSARQLAPSTDTQYF | TGCAGTGCTAGGCAACTAGCGCCGAGCACAGATACGCAGTATTTT
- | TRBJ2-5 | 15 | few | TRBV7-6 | CASSYTPEVGETQYF | TGTGCCAGCAGCTATACCCCGGAAGTAGGAGAGACCCAGTACTTC
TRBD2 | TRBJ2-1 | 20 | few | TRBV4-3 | CASSQSGLAGGLRSYNEQFF | TGCGCCAGCAGCCAATCCGGACTAGCGGGAGGACTCCGCTCCTACAATGAGCAGTTCTTC
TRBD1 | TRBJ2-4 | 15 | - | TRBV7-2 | CASSWDSPRGNIQYF | TGTGCCAGCAGCTGGGACAGCCCCAGGGGAAACATTCAGTACTTC
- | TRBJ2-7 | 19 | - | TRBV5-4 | CASSLLKVTNSLSSYEQYF | TGTGCCAGCAGCTTGTTGAAAGTGACTAACTCACTGAGCTCCTACGAGCAGTACTTC